This T cell receptor (beta chain) was found in a study of cytomegalovirus exposure and HLA in healthy donors (dated by TCRdb to about 2017). Turning to the overall study: According to an earlier analysis of a few hundred of the donors, about 179 million T cells yielded roughly 110 million unique TCR beta sequences and 276 Gb of sequence data. Roughly 300 gigabases of sequencing data and approximately 85 million unique TCR sequences were included in an early release covering several hundred HLA-typed donors. The genetic ancestry cluster associated with self-reported Caucasian donors included around four fifths of the roughly 400 genotyped donors. The aim of the study was to test whether cataloging public T cell receptors could identify signatures of past pathogen exposure. The T cell repertoires of around 670 subjects were profiled by immunosequencing and related to cytomegalovirus serostatus. A separate validation cohort of about 110 different subjects was used in addition to the roughly 720-subject first cohort. To predict cytomegalovirus infection status, the study combined high-throughput TCR immunosequencing, statistical association of individual TCRs with disease status, and machine learning. In a later analysis, previously published TCR beta repertoires from some 640 donors were re-analyzed and high-resolution HLA genotyping was added so that TCR occurrence patterns could be studied. Rather than using new phenotypic data, the later analysis identified candidate immune exposures from TCR beta sequences and from how often those sequences occurred across donors. To decide whether each TCR beta V gene segment behaved as functional or pseudogenic, an earlier analysis of over 500 of the donors relied on high-throughput TCR beta sequencing. Donor age, sex, ethnicity and CMV serostatus were compiled together with the repertoire data. In a later genetic analysis, genome-wide SNP genotypes for about 65% of the roughly 670 donors were used, and that subset was treated as a discovery cohort. All discovery cohort repertoires had been generated on a single sequencing platform. HLA typing covered class I and class II loci at four-digit resolution. The number of typed donors differed by locus: about 620-640 for A, B, C, DRB1 and DQB1; 500 to 550 for DQA1; around 580 for DPA1; and about 470 for DPB1. Because of strong linkage in the cohort, five DR-DQ haplotypes were treated as single units for association and clustering. On average, roughly 250,000 unique TCR beta nucleotide sequences were sequenced per donor among about 400 genotyped donors of the cohort, with roughly 20% of those sequences being non-productive. The paper as a whole reports these results and caveats: In vitro tests confirmed that a few of the cytomegalovirus-associated TCR beta chains recognize cytomegalovirus antigens. Most CMV-associated TCR beta chains appeared to be HLA-restricted in a later analysis, and the HLA associations seemed to be driven largely by CMV exposure. A total of 150 or so TCR beta chains were listed by the study as associated with cytomegalovirus. Because some donors lacked HLA typing at each locus, the association tests relied only on the typed subset. The sequencing pipeline was judged likely to have produced a cluster of highly shared sequence variants as a technical artifact. For the cohort, immune exposure information was limited to CMV serostatus. A further reported finding was that TCR beta sequences accurately predicted the HLA-A and HLA-B alleles for most subjects in the first cohort. At a false discovery rate of 0.05, a later analysis linked 15,000 to 20,000 TCR beta sequences to specific HLA alleles. Cytomegalovirus status was reported to be diagnosed by the classifier with high specificity and sensitivity in both the original and validation cohorts. The cohort was sequenced for TCR beta chains only, and without alpha or paired-chain data the features that could be detected were limited. While some public TCRs were present in many individuals, most TCR sequences turned up only very rarely across donors. In a later analysis, HLA-associated TCR beta chains were found to be more clonally expanded and to have lower generation probabilities than equally common non-associated chains. When HLA alleles, especially DR and DQ, strongly co-occurred, attributing TCR associations to individual alleles was difficult. A later genetic analysis associated a missense DCLRE1C variant with V-gene and J-gene trimming of TCR beta chains, and an independent cohort replicated the association. In a later analysis, the rate of TCR association differed among HLA loci, with DRB1 alleles having the most associated TCRs and HLA-C alleles having the fewest. Some IMGT-functional V segments, including TRBV6-2 and TRBV6-3, could not be told apart with the 87-base-pair reads, so those segments were excluded. A later analysis reported that several top co-occurrence clusters appeared linked to parvovirus B19, influenza, CMV and Epstein-Barr virus. In a later genetic analysis, fewer N-insertions in productive TCRs were reported among donors in an Asian-associated ancestry cluster than the roughly 700-donor mean. Seventeen rarely observed V segments, including chromosome 9 orphons, were excluded from the earlier analysis of approximately 500 of the donors because counts were too low. The authors suggested that the approach could potentially be generalized to other disease states and immunological phenotypes. Correlated functional status among segregating V segments might reflect linkage disequilibrium, but an unknown experimental factor could not be ruled out. In an earlier analysis of a few hundred of the donors, most TCR beta V segments were observed in productive rearrangements about 87% or about 30% of the time, broadly matching IMGT annotations. Sequencing depth was assumed to be roughly uniform across donors in the presence/absence analyses, though that assumption may not hold.

Library preparation used the immunoSEQ multiplex PCR assay. For the multiplex PCR, a mixture combining 60 forward primers for TCR Vbeta segments and 13 reverse primers for TCR Jbeta segments was used. Amplification of the CDR3 region of rearranged TCR beta genes was performed with a multiplex PCR assay on genomic DNA. Amplified TCR beta libraries were sequenced as 87-base-pair reads on the Illumina HiSeq System. The authors processed their data as follows. In a later analysis, 70 million to 95 million unique TCR beta chains were counted across the 666 repertoires, and some 10 million of these chains were shared by at least two donors. A nearest-neighbor algorithm error-corrected the raw reads and collapsed the reads into unique sequences, merging closely related sequences to remove PCR and sequencing errors. Alignment of CDR3 sequences to IMGT reference sequences was used to assign V, D and J gene segments. For a sequence to be retained, a match of at least six nucleotides was required to both a V gene segment and a J gene segment. Rearrangements were classified as productive when the CDR3 lacked stop codons and remained in frame with V and J, and all other rearrangements were classified as non-productive. Following IMGT convention, CDR3 was defined as the stretch from the second conserved V-encoded cysteine to the conserved J-encoded phenylalanine. In an earlier analysis of 500 to 650 of the donors, sequences lacking an unambiguous match to a single V gene segment were excluded. An earlier analysis of 500 to 600 of the donors classified V segments as functional when productive rearrangements were above 56.7% and as segregating when the standard deviation between donors was above 5%. A statistical classification framework was built to diagnose cytomegalovirus status from the catalog of TCR beta chain sequences. V and J gene assignment, in a later analysis, came from comparing TCR nucleotide sequences with IMGT/GENE-DB human TR gene sequences. A later analysis assigned CDR3 sequences and most-parsimonious VDJ recombination scenarios with the TCRdist pipeline. In a later analysis, each TCR beta chain was defined by its CDR3 amino acid sequence together with its V-gene family, and reads without a unique V-gene family were excluded. To address suspected cross-contamination and a sequencing artifact, a later analysis removed a few hundred highly shared, low-generation-probability nucleotide sequences. A later analysis calculated a clonal expansion index for each public chain from normalized within-repertoire ranks of inferred template counts. Generation probabilities in a later analysis came from a VDJ recombination model fitted to out-of-frame rearrangements, and those results were checked against IGoR. In a later analysis, hypergeometric tests were used to score TCR-TCR, TCR-HLA and TCR-CMV co-occurrence, with a repertoire-size bias correction applied to TCR pairs. In a later analysis, false discovery rates were estimated by permuting HLA or CMV assignments 20 times. In a later analysis, co-occurring TCRs were grouped with DBSCAN, and TCRdist sequence similarity was added when clustering was performed within HLA-allele-positive subsets. Co-occurrence clustering excluded repertoires with fewer than 30,000 or more than 120,000 public chains, plus five with anomalous nucleotide sharing. TCRdb mirrors the immuneACCESS table, restricted to in-frame sequences. Some clones are absent from its copies; in checked studies, under half trace to an unresolved V gene, and the reason for the others is unknown. The V and J calls and the clone size are those of that table, but D and trimming were determined from the DNA. In all, the sample holds 100,000 to 150,000 clones, and 75% to 80% of those were seen once. Together, the top ten hold roughly 1.1% of the sample.

Per the germline V gene (reference sequence), MNHEY is the CDR1 and SMNVEV is the CDR2. Including cysteine and phenylalanine, the CDR3 has 15 amino acids. Only the CDR3 portion is preserved as DNA: 45 bases, with reading frame beginning at the first base. The trim is 3 bases for V and 5 bases for J, with a gap of 15 bases between the germline ends. A note on this clone: What antigen it recognizes has not been identified. The sample holds no much larger clone one base away, and base qualities are not on file.

In total, approximately 700 healthy bone marrow donors made up the cohort. At the time of sampling, every cohort member was nominally healthy, though immune exposures that went unrecorded were likely present. The donor was CMV seronegative and was included in the group of several hundred seronegative cohort members. Every donor gave a peripheral blood sample, and the peripheral blood mononuclear cells from that sample were used for TCR beta sequencing. The Qiagen DNeasy Blood Extraction Kit was used to extract genomic DNA from the blood cell samples. The rearranged chain carries TRBV27 and TRBJ2-3, and the D gene may be TRBD2, 7 bases matching. Sequenced material: PBMCs. The clonotype comes from a male donor in good health and CMV-seronegative. DNA sequence: TGTGCCAGCAGTTTGTCCGGGGGGCGAGGAGATACGCAGTATTTT. Translated, this gives CASSLSGGRGDTQYF.